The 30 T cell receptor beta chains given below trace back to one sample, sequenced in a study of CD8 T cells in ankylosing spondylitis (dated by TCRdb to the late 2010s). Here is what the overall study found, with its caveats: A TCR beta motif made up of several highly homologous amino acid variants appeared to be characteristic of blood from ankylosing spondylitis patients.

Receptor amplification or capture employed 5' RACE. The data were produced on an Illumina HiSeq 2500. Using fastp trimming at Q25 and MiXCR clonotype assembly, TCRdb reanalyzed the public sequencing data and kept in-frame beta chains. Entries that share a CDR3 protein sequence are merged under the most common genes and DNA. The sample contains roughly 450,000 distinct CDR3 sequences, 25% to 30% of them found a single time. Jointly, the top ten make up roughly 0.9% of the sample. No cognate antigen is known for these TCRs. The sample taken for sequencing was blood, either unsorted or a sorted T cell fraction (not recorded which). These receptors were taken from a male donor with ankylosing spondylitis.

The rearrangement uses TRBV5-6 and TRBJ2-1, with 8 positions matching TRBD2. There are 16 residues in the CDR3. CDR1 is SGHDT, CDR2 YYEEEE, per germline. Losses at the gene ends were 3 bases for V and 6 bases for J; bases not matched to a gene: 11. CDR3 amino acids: CASSSLETSGPNEQFF. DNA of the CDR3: TGTGCCAGCAGCTCCCTAGAAACTAGCGGACCCAATGAGCAGTTCTTC.

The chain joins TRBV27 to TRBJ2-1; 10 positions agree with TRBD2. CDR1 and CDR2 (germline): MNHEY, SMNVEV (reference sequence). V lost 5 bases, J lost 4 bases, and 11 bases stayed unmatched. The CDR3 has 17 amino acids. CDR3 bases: TGTGCCAGCAGTCCGCCCCCGACGGGACTAGCGTACAATGAGCAGTTCTTC. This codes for CASSPPPTGLAYNEQFF.

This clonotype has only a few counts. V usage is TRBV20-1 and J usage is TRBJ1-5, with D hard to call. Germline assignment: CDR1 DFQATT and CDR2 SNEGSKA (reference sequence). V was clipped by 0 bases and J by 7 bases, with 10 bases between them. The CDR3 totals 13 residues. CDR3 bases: TGCAGTGCTAGAGATCTGGGTTGGCAGCCCCAGCATTTT. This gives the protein CSARDLGWQPQHF.

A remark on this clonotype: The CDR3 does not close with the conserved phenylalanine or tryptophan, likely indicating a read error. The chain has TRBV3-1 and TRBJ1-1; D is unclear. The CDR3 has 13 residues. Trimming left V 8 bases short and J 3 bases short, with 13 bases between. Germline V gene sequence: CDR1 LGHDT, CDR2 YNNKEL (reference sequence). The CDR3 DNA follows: TGTGCCAGCGCCACCAGTCCGGACACTGAAGCTTTCCTT. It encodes CASATSPDTEAFL.

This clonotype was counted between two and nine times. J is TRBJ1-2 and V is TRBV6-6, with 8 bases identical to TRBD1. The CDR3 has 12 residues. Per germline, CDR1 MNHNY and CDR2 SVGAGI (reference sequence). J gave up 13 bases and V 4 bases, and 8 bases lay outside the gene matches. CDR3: CASSSETGGSTF. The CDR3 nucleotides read TGTGCCAGCAGTTCTGAAACAGGGGGAAGCACCTTC.

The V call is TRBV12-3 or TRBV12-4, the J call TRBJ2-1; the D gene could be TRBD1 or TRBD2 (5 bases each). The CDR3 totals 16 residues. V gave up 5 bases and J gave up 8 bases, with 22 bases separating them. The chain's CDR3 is CASSLYGSQGIDEQFF. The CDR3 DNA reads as TGTGCCAGCAGTCTATATGGGAGCCAGGGAATCGATGAGCAGTTCTTC.

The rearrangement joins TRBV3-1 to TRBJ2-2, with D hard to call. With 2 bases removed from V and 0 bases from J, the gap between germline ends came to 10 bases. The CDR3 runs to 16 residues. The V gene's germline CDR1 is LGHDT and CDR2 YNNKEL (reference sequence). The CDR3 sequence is CASSQHRTTNTGELFF. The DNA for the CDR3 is TGTGCCAGCAGCCAACATAGGACGACGAACACCGGGGAGCTGTTTTTT.

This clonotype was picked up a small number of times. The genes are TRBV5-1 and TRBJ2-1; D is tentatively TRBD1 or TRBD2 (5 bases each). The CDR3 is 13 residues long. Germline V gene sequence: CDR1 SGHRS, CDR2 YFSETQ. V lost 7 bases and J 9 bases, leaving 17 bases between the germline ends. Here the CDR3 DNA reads TGCGCCAGCTCCCGGGACCTACTTGTTGAGCAGTTCTTC. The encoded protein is CASSRDLLVEQFF.

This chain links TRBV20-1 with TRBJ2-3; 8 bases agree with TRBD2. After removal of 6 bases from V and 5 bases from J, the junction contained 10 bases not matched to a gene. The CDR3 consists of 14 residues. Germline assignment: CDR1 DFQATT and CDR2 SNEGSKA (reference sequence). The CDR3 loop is CSAPTGLELDTQYF. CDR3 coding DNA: TGCAGTGCCCCAACGGGACTAGAGTTAGATACGCAGTATTTT.

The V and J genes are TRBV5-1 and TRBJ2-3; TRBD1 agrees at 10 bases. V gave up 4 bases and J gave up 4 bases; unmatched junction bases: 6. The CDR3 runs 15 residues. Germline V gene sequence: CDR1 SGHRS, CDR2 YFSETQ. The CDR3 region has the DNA TGCGCCAGCAGCACCCCCGGGACAGGGGCAGATACGCAGTATTTT. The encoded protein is CASSTPGTGADTQYF.

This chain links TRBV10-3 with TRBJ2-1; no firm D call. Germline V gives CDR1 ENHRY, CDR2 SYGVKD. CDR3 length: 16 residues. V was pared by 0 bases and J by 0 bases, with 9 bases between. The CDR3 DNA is TGTGCCATCAGTGAGTCGGTTGCAAGCTCCTACAATGAGCAGTTCTTC. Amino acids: CAISESVASSYNEQFF.

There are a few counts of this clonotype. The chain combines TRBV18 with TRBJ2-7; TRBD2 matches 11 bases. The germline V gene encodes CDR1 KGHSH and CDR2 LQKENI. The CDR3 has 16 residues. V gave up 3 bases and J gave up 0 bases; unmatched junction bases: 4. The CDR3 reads CASSPSSGRTSYEQYV. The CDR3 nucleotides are TGTGCCAGCTCACCCTCTAGCGGGAGGACCTCCTACGAGCAGTACGTC.

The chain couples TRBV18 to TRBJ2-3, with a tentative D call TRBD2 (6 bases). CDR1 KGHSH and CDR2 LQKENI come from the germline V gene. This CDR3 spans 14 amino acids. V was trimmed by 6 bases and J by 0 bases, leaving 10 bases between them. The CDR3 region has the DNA TGTGCCAGCTCGAGGGACTTCAGCACAGATACGCAGTATTTT. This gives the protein CASSRDFSTDTQYF. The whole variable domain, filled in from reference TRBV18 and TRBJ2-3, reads NAGVMQNPRHLVRRRGQEARLRCSPMKGHSHVYWYRQLPEEGLKFMVYLQKENIIDESGMPKERFSAEFPKEGPSILRIQQVVRGDSAAYFCASSRDFSTDTQYFGPGTRLTVL.

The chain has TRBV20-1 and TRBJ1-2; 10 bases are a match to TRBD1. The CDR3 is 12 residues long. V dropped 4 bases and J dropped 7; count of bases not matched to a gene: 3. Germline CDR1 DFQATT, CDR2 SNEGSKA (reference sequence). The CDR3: CSATRQGAGYTF. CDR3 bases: TGCAGTGCTACTCGACAGGGGGCTGGCTACACCTTC.

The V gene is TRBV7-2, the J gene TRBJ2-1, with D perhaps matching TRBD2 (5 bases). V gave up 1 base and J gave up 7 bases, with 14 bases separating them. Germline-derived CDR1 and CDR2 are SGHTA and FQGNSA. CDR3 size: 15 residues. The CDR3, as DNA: TGTGCCAGCAGCTTAGGAGTGGGAGCAGCTAATGAGCAGTTCTTC. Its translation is CASSLGVGAANEQFF.

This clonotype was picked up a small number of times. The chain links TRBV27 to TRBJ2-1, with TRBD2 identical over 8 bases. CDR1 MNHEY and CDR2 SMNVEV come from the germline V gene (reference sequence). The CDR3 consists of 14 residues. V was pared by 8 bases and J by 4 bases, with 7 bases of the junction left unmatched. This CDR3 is CASARSGTYNEQFF. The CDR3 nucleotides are TGTGCCAGCGCCCGTAGCGGGACTTACAATGAGCAGTTCTTC.

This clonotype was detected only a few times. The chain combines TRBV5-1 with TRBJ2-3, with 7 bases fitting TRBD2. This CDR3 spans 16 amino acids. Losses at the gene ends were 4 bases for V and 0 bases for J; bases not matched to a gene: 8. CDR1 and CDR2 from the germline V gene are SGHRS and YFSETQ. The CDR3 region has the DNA TGCGCCAGCAGCCCCAATAGCGGGCGGAGCACAGATACGCAGTATTTT. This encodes CASSPNSGRSTDTQYF. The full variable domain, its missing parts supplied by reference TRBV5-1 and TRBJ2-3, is KAGVTQTPRYLIKTRGQQVTLSCSPISGHRSVSWYQQTPGQGLQFLFEYFSETQRNKGNFPGRFSGRQFSNSRSEMNVSTLELGDSALYLCASSPNSGRSTDTQYFGPGTRLTVL.

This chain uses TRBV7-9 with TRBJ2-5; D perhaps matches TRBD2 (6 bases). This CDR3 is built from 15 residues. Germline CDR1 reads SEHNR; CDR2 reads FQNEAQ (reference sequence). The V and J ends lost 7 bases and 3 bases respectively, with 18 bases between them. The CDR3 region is CASTWVRGGKETQYF. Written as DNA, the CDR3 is TGTGCCAGCACCTGGGTTCGTGGCGGGAAAGAGACCCAGTACTTC.

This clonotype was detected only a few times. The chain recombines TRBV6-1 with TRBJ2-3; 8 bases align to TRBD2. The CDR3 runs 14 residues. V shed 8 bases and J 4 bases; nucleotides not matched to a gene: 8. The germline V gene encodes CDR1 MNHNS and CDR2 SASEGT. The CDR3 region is CASSGASGPDTQYF. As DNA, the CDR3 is TGTGCCAGCTCCGGGGCTAGCGGGCCAGATACGCAGTATTTT.

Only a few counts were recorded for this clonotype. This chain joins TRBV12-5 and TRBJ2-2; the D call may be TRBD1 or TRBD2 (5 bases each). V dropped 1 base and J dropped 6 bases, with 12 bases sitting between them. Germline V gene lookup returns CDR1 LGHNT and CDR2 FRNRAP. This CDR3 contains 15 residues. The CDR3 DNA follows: TGTGCTAGTGGTTTGGAGAACTGGGGGTCCGGGGAGCTGTTTTTT. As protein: CASGLENWGSGELFF.

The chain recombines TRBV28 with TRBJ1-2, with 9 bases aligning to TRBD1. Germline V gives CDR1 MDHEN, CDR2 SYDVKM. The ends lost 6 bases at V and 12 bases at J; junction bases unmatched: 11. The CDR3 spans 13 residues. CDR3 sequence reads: CASSPPGQGENTF. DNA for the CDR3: TGTGCCAGCAGCCCACCGGGACAGGGAGAGAACACCTTC.

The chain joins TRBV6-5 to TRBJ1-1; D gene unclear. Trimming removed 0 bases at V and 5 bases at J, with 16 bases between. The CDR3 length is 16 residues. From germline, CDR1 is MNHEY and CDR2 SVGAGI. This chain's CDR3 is CASSYSDPGLGTEAFF. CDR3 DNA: TGTGCCAGCAGTTACTCTGACCCGGGGTTAGGAACTGAAGCTTTCTTT.

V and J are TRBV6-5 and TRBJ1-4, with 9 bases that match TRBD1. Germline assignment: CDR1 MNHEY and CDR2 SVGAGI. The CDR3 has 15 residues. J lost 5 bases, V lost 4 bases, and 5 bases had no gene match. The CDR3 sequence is CASSSGQGGNEKLFF. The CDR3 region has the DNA TGTGCCAGCAGTTCGGGACAGGGCGGAAATGAAAAACTGTTTTTT.

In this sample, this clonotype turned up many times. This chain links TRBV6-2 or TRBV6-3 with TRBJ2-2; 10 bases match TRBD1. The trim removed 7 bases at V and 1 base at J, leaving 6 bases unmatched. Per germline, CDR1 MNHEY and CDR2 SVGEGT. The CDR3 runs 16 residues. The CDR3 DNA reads TGTGCCAGCACCCCGGGACAGGGGATGAACACCGGGGAGCTGTTTTTT. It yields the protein CASTPGQGMNTGELFF.

CDR3 amino acids: CSVGGGGAGQPQHF. As DNA, the CDR3 is TGCAGCGTTGGGGGCGGGGGCGCAGGTCAGCCCCAGCATTTT. J is TRBJ1-5 and V is TRBV29-1; D possibly corresponds to TRBD1 (6 bases). V was trimmed by 4 bases and J by 6 bases, leaving 16 bases between them. The CDR3 loop spans 14 amino acids. The germline gives CDR1 SQVTM, CDR2 ANQGSEA. Full variable domain (outside the CDR3, taken from reference TRBV29-1 and TRBJ1-5): SAVISQKPSRDICQRGTSLTIQCQVDSQVTMMFWYRQQPGQSLTLIATANQGSEATYESGFVIDKFPISRPNLTFSTLTVSNMSPEDSSIYLCSVGGGGAGQPQHFGDGTRLSIL.

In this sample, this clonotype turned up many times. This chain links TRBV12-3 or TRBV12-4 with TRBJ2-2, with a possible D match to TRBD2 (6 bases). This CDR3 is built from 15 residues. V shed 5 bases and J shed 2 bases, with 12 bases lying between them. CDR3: CASSPGLLNTGELFF. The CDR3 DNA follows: TGTGCCAGCAGTCCGGGACTCTTAAACACCGGGGAGCTGTTTTTT.

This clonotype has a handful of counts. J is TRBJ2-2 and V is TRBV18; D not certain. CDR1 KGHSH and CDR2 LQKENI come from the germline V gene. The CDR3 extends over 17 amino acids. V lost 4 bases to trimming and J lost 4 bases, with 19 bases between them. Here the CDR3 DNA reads TGTGCCAGCTCACGAGGTATCCCAAACCGTGGCACCGGGGAGCTGTTTTTT. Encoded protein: CASSRGIPNRGTGELFF.

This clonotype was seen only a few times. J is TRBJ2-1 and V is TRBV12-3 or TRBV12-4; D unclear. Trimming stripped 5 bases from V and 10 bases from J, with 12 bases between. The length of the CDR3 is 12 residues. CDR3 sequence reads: CASSSPNREQFF. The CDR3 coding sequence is TGTGCCAGCAGTAGCCCTAATCGGGAGCAGTTCTTC.

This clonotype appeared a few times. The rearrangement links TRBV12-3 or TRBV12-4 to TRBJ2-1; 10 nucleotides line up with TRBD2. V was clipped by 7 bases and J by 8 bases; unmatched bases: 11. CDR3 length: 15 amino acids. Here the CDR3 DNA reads TGTGCCAGCATTCCAAGAGGTCTAGCGGGGGATGAGCAGTTCTTC. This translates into CASIPRGLAGDEQFF.

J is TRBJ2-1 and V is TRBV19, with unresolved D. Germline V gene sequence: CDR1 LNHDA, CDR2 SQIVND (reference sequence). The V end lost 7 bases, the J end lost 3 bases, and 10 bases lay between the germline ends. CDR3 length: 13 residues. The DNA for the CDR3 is TGTGCCAGTACGCATAACCTCTACAATGAGCAGTTCTTC. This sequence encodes CASTHNLYNEQFF.